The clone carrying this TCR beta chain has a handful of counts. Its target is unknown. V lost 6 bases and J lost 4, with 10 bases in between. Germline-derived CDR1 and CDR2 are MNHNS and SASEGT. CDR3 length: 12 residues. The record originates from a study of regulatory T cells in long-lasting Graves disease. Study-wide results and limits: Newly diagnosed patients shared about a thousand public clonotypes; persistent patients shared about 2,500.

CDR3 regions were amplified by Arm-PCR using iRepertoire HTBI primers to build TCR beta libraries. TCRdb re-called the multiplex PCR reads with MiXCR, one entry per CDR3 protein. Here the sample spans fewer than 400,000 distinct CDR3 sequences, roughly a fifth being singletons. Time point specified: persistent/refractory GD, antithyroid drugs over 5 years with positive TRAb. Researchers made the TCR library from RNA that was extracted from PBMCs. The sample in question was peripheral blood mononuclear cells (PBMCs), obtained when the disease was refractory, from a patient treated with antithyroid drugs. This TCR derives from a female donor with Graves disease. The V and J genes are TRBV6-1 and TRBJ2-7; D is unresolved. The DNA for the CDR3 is TGTGCCAGCAGCCGGAACGGGTACGAGCAGTACTTC. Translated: CASSRNGYEQYF.